Presented here are 18 T cell receptor beta chains from one specimen sequenced in a study of regulatory T cells in long-lasting Graves disease. Time point described: persistent/refractory GD, antithyroid drugs over 5 years with positive TRAb. RNA extracted from PBMCs served as the sequencing template. Investigators prepared the TCR beta libraries by applying iRepertoire HTBI primers and Arm-PCR of CDR3 regions. TCRdb re-derived calls from the multiplex PCR reads in MiXCR, one entry per CDR3 protein. The sample yields roughly 450,000 distinct CDR3 sequences, 23% seen once. This specimen was peripheral blood mononuclear cells (PBMCs), taken when the disease was refractory, from a patient treated with antithyroid drugs. The receptors derive from a female donor with Graves disease.

Worth noting for this clonotype: One end of the junction does not line up with germline, which may come from a read error. The V and J genes are TRBV18 and TRBJ2-7; D gene unclear. Germline CDR1 reads KGHSH; CDR2 reads LQKENI. The CDR3 is 14 amino acids. CDR3 in DNA: TGTGCCAGCTCACCCTACAAGAACTCCTACGAGCGGTACTTC. It translates to CASSPYKNSYERYF.

This clonotype was detected many times. The V and J genes are TRBV6-5 and TRBJ1-1; TRBD1 is a possible D gene (5 bases). The CDR3 loop spans 14 amino acids. With 2 bases removed from V and 5 bases from J, the gap between germline ends came to 12 bases. The V gene's germline CDR1 is MNHEY and CDR2 SVGAGI. CDR3 residues: CASSYQGDWTEAFF. CDR3 DNA: TGTGCCAGCAGTTACCAGGGCGATTGGACTGAAGCTTTCTTT.

In its sample, this clonotype was seen many times. The rearrangement uses TRBV20-1 and TRBJ2-5, with D possibly being TRBD1 or TRBD2 (5 bases each). The CDR3 extends over 13 amino acids. Trimming stripped 5 bases from V and 5 bases from J, with 15 bases between. Germline CDR1 and CDR2: DFQATT and SNEGSKA (reference sequence). CDR3 DNA: TGCAGTGCTGAGGGACCGAGAGACGAGACCCAGTACTTC. This sequence encodes CSAEGPRDETQYF.

In this sample, this clonotype turned up a few times. The chain employs TRBV5-1 and TRBJ1-4; TRBD1 is a possible D gene (5 bases). CDR1 is SGHRS and CDR2 is YFSETQ in the germline V gene. This CDR3 has 13 amino acids. The V gene lost 2 bases and the J gene lost 7 bases, with 9 bases spanning the gap. The CDR3: CASSFWGSEKLFF. In DNA, the CDR3 is TGCGCCAGCAGCTTCTGGGGGAGTGAAAAACTGTTTTTT.

This clonotype was seen many times. The genes are TRBV28 and TRBJ1-5, with 7 bases lining up with TRBD1. This CDR3 contains 17 residues. V shed 6 bases, J shed 3 bases, and the junction held 14 bases outside the gene matches. The germline V gene has CDR1 MDHEN and CDR2 SYDVKM. CDR3 sequence (DNA): TGTGCCAGCAGAGCAACCGTAGGAGACAGGGCCAATCAGCCCCAGCATTTT. It yields the protein CASRATVGDRANQPQHF.

The chain combines TRBV25-1 with TRBJ2-7; D unresolved. The length of the CDR3 is 11 residues. Trimming pared 4 bases from V and 5 bases from J, leaving 6 bases between. CDR1 and CDR2 from the germline V gene are MGHDK and SYGVNS. The CDR3 protein is CASSVRNEQYF. DNA of the CDR3: TGTGCCAGCAGTGTTAGAAACGAGCAGTACTTC.

The chain uses TRBV11-2 and TRBJ1-1, with a tentative D call TRBD1 (5 bases). CDR1 SGHAT and CDR2 FQNNGV come from the germline V gene. CDR3 length: 14 residues. Trimming left V 2 bases short and J 2 bases short, with 9 bases between. The CDR3, as DNA: TGTGCCAGCAGCTTACAGGGATATAACACTGAAGCTTTCTTT. Protein product: CASSLQGYNTEAFF. Variable domain in full (rest from reference TRBV11-2 and TRBJ1-1): EAGVAQSPRYKIIEKRQSVAFWCNPISGHATLYWYQQILGQGPKLLIQFQNNGVVDDSQLPKDRFSAERLKGVDSTLKIQPAKLEDSAVYLCASSLQGYNTEAFFGQGTRLTVV.

This clonotype appeared many times. The chain carries TRBV15 and TRBJ1-2; D is ambiguous. The germline CDR1 and CDR2 sequences are LNHNV and YYDKDF (reference sequence). V was trimmed by 3 bases and J by 4 bases, leaving 12 bases between them. The CDR3 contains 14 residues. CDR3 in DNA: TGTGCCACCAGCAGGCTCCAGGTCTCCTATGGCTACACCTTC. This sequence encodes CATSRLQVSYGYTF.

This sequence joins TRBV4-2 and TRBJ2-2, with 7 bases identical to TRBD1. The CDR3 extends over 16 amino acids. With V trimmed by 0 bases and J by 3 bases, 4 bases remained unmatched. CDR1 and CDR2 from the germline V gene are LGHNA and YNFKEQ. The CDR3 DNA is TGTGCCAGCAGCCAAGAAGGGGGCCGGTACACCGGGGAGCTGTTTTTT. It is translated as CASSQEGGRYTGELFF.

The gene calls are TRBV4-1 and TRBJ2-5; 8 nucleotides line up with TRBD2. This CDR3 has 17 amino acids. V was clipped by 0 bases and J by 2 bases; unmatched bases: 8. Per the germline V gene, CDR1 is MGHRA and CDR2 is YSYEKL. Here the CDR3 DNA reads TGCGCCAGCAGCCAAGAGTCGGGGACTAGTCCGCAAGAGACCCAGTACTTC. It translates to CASSQESGTSPQETQYF.

At least ten counts were recorded for this clonotype. Here the CDR3 reads CAWSVSEAYEQYF. The CDR3 bases are TGTGCCTGGAGTGTATCGGAGGCCTACGAGCAGTACTTC. The gene calls are TRBV30 and TRBJ2-7, with D possibly matching TRBD2 (5 bases). Germline assignment: CDR1 GTSNPN and CDR2 SVGIG (reference sequence). This CDR3 comprises 13 residues. V was trimmed by 0 bases and J by 2 bases, leaving 8 bases between them.

In this sample, this clonotype turned up a few times. The chain combines TRBV20-1 with TRBJ1-2; the D is unclear. V was pared by 7 bases and J by 2 bases, with 8 bases between. Germline V CDR1 and CDR2: DFQATT, SNEGSKA (reference sequence). CDR3 length: 11 amino acids. The CDR3 reads CSGLSNYGYTF. CDR3 nucleotides: TGCAGTGGCCTATCGAACTATGGCTACACCTTC.

This clonotype was detected only a few times. The V call is TRBV5-4, the J call TRBJ1-4; D may be TRBD1 (5 bases). The CDR3 loop spans 14 amino acids. CDR1 is SGHNT and CDR2 is YYREEE in the germline V gene (reference sequence). V lost 0 bases and J lost 6, with 9 bases in between. Here the CDR3 DNA reads TGTGCCAGCAGCTTGGGGGACGTAGATGAAAAACTGTTTTTT. This translates into CASSLGDVDEKLFF.

This clonotype was observed many times. The chain is built from TRBV6-1 and TRBJ2-7, with 9 bases that match TRBD2. The germline gives CDR1 MNHNS, CDR2 SASEGT. Losses at the gene ends were 4 bases for V and 3 bases for J; bases not matched to a gene: 7. The CDR3 extends over 15 amino acids. CDR3 nucleotide sequence: TGTGCCAGCAGTGGAGGAGCGGGAGGTAGCTACGAGCAGTACTTC. It is translated as CASSGGAGGSYEQYF.

This clonotype was seen at least ten times. This chain links TRBV30 with TRBJ2-5, with D maybe TRBD2 (5 bases). This CDR3 is 16 amino acids long. The germline gives CDR1 GTSNPN, CDR2 SVGIG (reference sequence). The ends were cut back, 0 bases at V and 0 bases at J, with 14 bases in the middle. CDR3 loop: CAWSVLRRSYQETQYF. In nucleotides, the CDR3 is TGTGCCTGGAGTGTACTTCGGAGGTCGTACCAAGAGACCCAGTACTTC.

In its sample, this clonotype was seen many times. The chain has TRBV3-1 and TRBJ2-6, with D unresolved. CDR3 size: 15 residues. Trimming removed 10 bases from V and 4 bases from J, with 17 bases in between. Germline CDR1 reads LGHDT; CDR2 reads YNNKEL (reference sequence). CDR3 region: CATTLSTTGANVLTF. CDR3 bases: TGTGCCACCACCCTGTCCACCACCGGGGCCAACGTCCTGACTTTC.

V gene TRBV7-6 combines with J gene TRBJ2-7, with 14 nucleotides matching TRBD2. V shed 0 bases and J 0 bases; nucleotides not matched to a gene: 7. Germline assignment: CDR1 SGHVS and CDR2 FNYEAQ. The CDR3 is 19 amino acids. Here the CDR3 reads CASSLARGGLAGVSYEQYF. The CDR3 DNA sequence: TGTGCCAGCAGCTTAGCGCGTGGGGGACTAGCGGGAGTCTCCTACGAGCAGTACTTC.

In this sample, this clonotype turned up a few times. This chain joins TRBV2 and TRBJ2-5, with D possibly matching TRBD1 (6 bases). This CDR3 spans 13 amino acids. The V and J ends lost 7 bases and 4 bases respectively, with 13 bases between them. Germline V CDR1 and CDR2: SNHLY, FYNNEI. The CDR3 DNA follows: TGTGCCAGCATCTCCGGACAGCGAGAGACCCAGTACTTC. Amino acids: CASISGQRETQYF.